One T cell receptor (beta chain) is described in this entry. The antigen remains undetermined. The CDR3 is 12 amino acids. V was cut by 5 bases and J by 6 bases, with 9 bases left in between. CDR1 is SNHLY and CDR2 is FYNNEI in the germline V gene. The data were produced by immunoSEQ multiplex PCR, yet TCRdb's version contains in-frame clones alone and is incomplete. The profile shows approximately 2.4 million clones, approximately 96% of them singletons. These data are taken from a study of shared clonotypes between healthy human individuals. Notes on the study in general: Naive subsets generally had larger estimated richness than memory subsets. Naive CD4 clonotypes overlapped across several donors at roughly 5%.

The TCR was taken from a man aged 18 to 29 in good health. Sequencing was done on a sample of naive CD4+ T cells sorted from blood. The subset denotes: CD45RA+ positively selected. The gene calls are TRBV2 and TRBJ2-3; TRBD2 might be the D (6 bases). The CDR3 here is CASSRDSDTQYF. CDR3 DNA: TGTGCCAGCAGTCGGGACTCCGATACGCAGTATTTT.